The 9 T cell receptor beta chains below all came from one sample that was sequenced in a study of T-cell reconstitution after alpha-beta-depleted transplantation in children. Unique molecular identifiers were built into the TCRbeta library. TCRdb used MiXCR to reprocess the PCR reads, holding one entry per CDR3 protein. The sample has more than 450,000 distinct CDR3 sequences; around 17% are singletons. This sample comprised PBMCs from the stem cell graft donor, obtained from the stem cell graft. The receptors come from a human donor who donated a stem cell graft to a child with acute lymphoblastic leukemia.

This clonotype has more than one count but fewer than ten. This rearrangement joins TRBV7-2 to TRBJ2-1; 14 positions agree with TRBD2. This CDR3 contains 16 residues. Trimming cost V 0 bases and J 12 bases; bases outside gene matches: 7. Germline CDR1 is SGHTA and CDR2 is FQGNSA. CDR3 residues: CASSLAGTSGSVRQFF. The DNA for the CDR3 is TGTGCCAGCAGCTTAGCGGGGACTAGCGGGAGTGTTCGGCAGTTCTTC.

J is TRBJ2-7 and V is TRBV5-1, with 7 positions matching TRBD2. The V segment lost 2 bases and the J segment 2 bases; nucleotides outside the gene matches: 16. Germline V gives CDR1 SGHRS, CDR2 YFSETQ. This CDR3 contains 18 residues. The DNA for the CDR3 is TGCGCCAGCAGCTTAAGGGTCGCTACGGACGGGAGGCCCTACGAGCAGTACTTC. Its protein product is CASSLRVATDGRPYEQYF.

The chain is built from TRBV7-4 and TRBJ2-3; TRBD2 agrees at 9 bases. CDR1 and CDR2 from the germline V gene are SGHVT and SQSDAQ. The CDR3 runs to 15 residues. Trimming took 3 bases from V and 2 from J; bases not matched to a gene: 3. The DNA for the CDR3 is TGTGCCAGCAGCTTTAGCGGGAGACCCACAGATACGCAGTATTTT. Amino acid sequence: CASSFSGRPTDTQYF.

This clonotype showed up just a few times. The chain carries TRBV3-1 and TRBJ1-2, with D possibly being TRBD1 (6 bases). This CDR3 spans 14 amino acids. CDR1 LGHDT and CDR2 YNNKEL come from the germline V gene (reference sequence). Trimming left V 1 base short and J 6 bases short, with 12 bases between. As DNA, the CDR3 is TGTGCCAGCAGCCAAGGCCCGGGACATCATGGCTACACCTTC. Translation: CASSQGPGHHGYTF.

CDR3 bases: TGTGCCAGTAGTATAATCTCTGGAAACACCATATATTTT. Amino acid sequence: CASSIISGNTIYF. This chain connects TRBV19 to TRBJ1-3; D unclear. Germline V gives CDR1 LNHDA, CDR2 SQIVND (reference sequence). Trimming took 2 bases from V and 0 from J, leaving 2 bases between them. This CDR3 has 13 amino acids.

The rearrangement joins TRBV7-3 to TRBJ2-1; 11 positions agree with TRBD2. The CDR3 covers 15 residues. CDR1 SGHTA and CDR2 FQGTGA come from the germline V gene. The junction had 3 bases not matched to a gene; V was cut back by 0 bases and J by 8 bases. This chain's CDR3 is CASSLTSTSGDEQFF. The CDR3 DNA sequence: TGTGCCAGCAGCTTAACGTCGACTAGCGGGGATGAGCAGTTCTTC.

The chain combines TRBV7-9 with TRBJ2-7, with D perhaps matching TRBD1 or TRBD2 (5 bases each). The CDR3 totals 13 residues. V dropped 5 bases and J dropped 7 bases, with 15 bases sitting between them. Germline loops: CDR1 SEHNR, CDR2 FQNEAQ (reference sequence). DNA of the CDR3: TGTGCCAGCAGCCGGGACGGAGGTATTGAGCAGTACTTC. Its translation: CASSRDGGIEQYF.

This clonotype was observed at least ten times. This sequence joins TRBV3-1 and TRBJ1-1; D possibly corresponds to TRBD1 (5 bases). V dropped 0 bases and J dropped 8 bases, with 7 bases sitting between them. Per the germline V gene, CDR1 is LGHDT and CDR2 is YNNKEL (reference sequence). This CDR3 spans 12 amino acids. CDR3 residues: CASSQDHREAFF. The CDR3 DNA follows: TGTGCCAGCAGCCAAGACCACAGGGAAGCTTTCTTT.

This clonotype was seen only a few times. The J gene is TRBJ2-4, the V gene TRBV5-1, with D possibly being TRBD1 (6 bases). The CDR3 sequence is 14 residues long. V lost 2 bases and J lost 6, with 12 bases in between. CDR1 and CDR2 from the germline V gene are SGHRS and YFSETQ. The CDR3 DNA is TGCGCCAGCAGCTTTCACAGGGAATTAAACATTCAGTACTTC. This codes for CASSFHRELNIQYF. Combining the CDR3 with reference TRBV5-1 and TRBJ2-4 gives the whole variable domain KAGVTQTPRYLIKTRGQQVTLSCSPISGHRSVSWYQQTPGQGLQFLFEYFSETQRNKGNFPGRFSGRQFSNSRSEMNVSTLELGDSALYLCASSFHRELNIQYFGAGTRLSVL.